Listed below are T cell receptor beta chains from one sample, sequenced in a study of control samples from healthy donors and cancer patients. The method was immunoSEQ multiplex PCR; TCRdb's version includes in-frame clones alone and lacks a portion of them. This table has roughly 200,000 clones, over 90% appearing once. Specimen: blood. These receptors all come from a man aged 50 to 60 in good health. Each CDR3 is given with its conserved first and last residue. The D gene is left open where the match is weak. A clone size is listed for some rows: how often the clone was seen (once, few, many), or a class if it is expanded.

V gene	clone size	J gene	D gene	CDR3 DNA	CDR3 protein
TRBV7-9	few	TRBJ1-1	NA	TGTGCCAGCAGCAGTAAAGGGCCGCAGGAAGCTTTCTTT	CASSSKGPQEAFF
TRBV18	NA	TRBJ2-3	TRBD2	TGTGCCAGCTCAGCCCTAGCGGGGATGAGCACAGATACGCAGTATTTT	CASSALAGMSTDTQYF
TRBV5-1	NA	TRBJ2-6	TRBD1	TGCGCCAGCAGCTGGGACAGGACCACTGGGGCCAACGTCCTGACTTTC	CASSWDRTTGANVLTF
TRBV4-3	NA	TRBJ2-2	NA	TGCGCCAGCAGCGGCCGGACTCCTCCGGGGACCGGGGAGCTGTTTTTT	CASSGRTPPGTGELFF
TRBV19	once	TRBJ2-3	NA	TGTGCCAGTAGTATAGGACCCGGAACAGATACGCAGTATTTT	CASSIGPGTDTQYF
TRBV6-1	NA	TRBJ1-2	NA	TGTGCCAGCAGTGAAGCAGGAGAAAGCGGAGGCTACACCTTC	CASSEAGESGGYTF
TRBV5-1	once	TRBJ1-6	NA	TGCGCCAGCAGCCCCGGGACGAGTCCGACACCCCTCCACTTT	CASSPGTSPTPLHF
TRBV11-3	NA	TRBJ2-2	NA	TGTGCCAGCAGCTTAGGTCCGAACACCGGGGAGCTGTTTTTT	CASSLGPNTGELFF
TRBV7-2	NA	TRBJ2-3	NA	TGTGCCAGCAGCCTCCTTGGGACGCCGAGCACAGATACGCAGTATTTT	CASSLLGTPSTDTQYF
TRBV4-2	NA	TRBJ1-1	NA	TGTGCCAGCAGCCAGGAGAGGGCTTTCTTT	CASSQERAFF
TRBV7-9	NA	TRBJ1-2	NA	TGTGCCAGCAGCCCCCACACCAACTATGGCTACACCTTC	CASSPHTNYGYTF
TRBV5-1	NA	TRBJ1-2	TRBD1	TGCGCCAGCAGCTTCTCCGGGACAGGGGCCCTGGCGTATGGCTACACCTTC	CASSFSGTGALAYGYTF
TRBV28	once	TRBJ2-3	NA	TGTGCCAGCACCCGCAGGGACCGTAGCCGAGATACGCAGTATTTT	CASTRRDRSRDTQYF
TRBV7-8	NA	TRBJ1-3	NA	TGTGCCAGCAGCTTAGTAGCAGTTCCCTCGGGCTCTGGAAACACCATATATTTT	CASSLVAVPSGSGNTIYF
TRBV2	NA	TRBJ2-7	NA	TGTGCCAGCGGCAAGACAGACTACGAGCAGTACTTC	CASGKTDYEQYF
TRBV11-2	NA	TRBJ2-7	NA	TGTGCCAGCAGCCGGGCGCTAACAGGGCCCGAGCAGTACTTC	CASSRALTGPEQYF